Listed below are T cell receptor beta chains from one sample, sequenced in a study of shared clonotypes between healthy human individuals. Only in-frame clones appear in the TCRdb table, and some are missing; sequencing was by immunoSEQ multiplex PCR. There are some 450,000 clones in the sample; more than 70% occur only once, and around 11% lies in the top ten. The sequencing input was PBMCs. The receptors shown here come from a woman in her forties in good health. Some clones in this sample may be carry-over from other donors' samples. Each CDR3 is given without its conserved first and last residue.

J	V	CDR3
TRBJ2-7	TRBV19	ASSITHPYEQY
TRBJ2-7	TRBV29-1	SVEGGGGYEQY
TRBJ2-1	TRBV25-1	ASSETLAGTQF
TRBJ2-5	TRBV30	AWILDPGIQETQY
TRBJ1-2	TRBV6-1	ASSEAGQGDGYT
TRBJ2-5	TRBV27	ASSFLGQETQY
TRBJ1-1	TRBV4-2	ASSQDLGDNTEAF
TRBJ2-7	TRBV7-2	ASSSGLTYEQY
TRBJ1-2	TRBV5-1	ASSLGTDPNYGYT
TRBJ2-2	TRBV29-1	SVLDREGHTGELF
TRBJ2-3	TRBV4-1	ASSQLGTQTDTQY
TRBJ2-7	TRBV7-8	ASKGSGTAEQY
TRBJ2-1	TRBV11-2	ASSTGASGSRAFHEQF
TRBJ2-7	TRBV11-2	ASSLDGGQHYEQY
TRBJ1-4	TRBV6-5	ASSTGTENEKLF
TRBJ2-1	TRBV28	ASSTRGTGGYNEQF
TRBJ1-1	TRBV19	ASSGHTNTEAF
TRBJ1-1	TRBV2	ASRTPRGNTEAF
TRBJ1-2	TRBV7-2	ASSFRALRAGYT
TRBJ2-2	TRBV4-2	ASSQVLAGETGELF
TRBJ1-2	TRBV7-2	ASSLAVGPNYGYT
TRBJ2-7	TRBV27	ASSFFDSSYEQY